The clone carrying this T cell receptor (beta chain) has a single count. What it recognizes is unknown. These data are taken from a study of blood T cells in healthy people across ages. Study observations and caveats: Changes seen in expanded clonotypes were possibly confounded by donor CMV status left unknown.

Using a J-beta primer mix together with a sample-barcoded 5' primer, a second PCR was run for about 6 to 11 cycles. At least 2.5 million CDR3-containing paired-end reads were obtained per sample. TCRdb reanalysed the 5' RACE reads using MiXCR and keeps one entry per CDR3 protein. This sample has about 1.4 million distinct CDR3 sequences; 59% occur once, and the top ten carry 6.5% to 8.5%. V lost 0 bases, J lost 2 bases, and 10 bases lay in between. The germline V gene has CDR1 LGHNA and CDR2 YSLEER. CDR3 length equals 16 residues. The sequence was obtained from a man aged 18 to 29 in good health. Sequences were obtained from blood. The rearrangement links TRBV4-3 to TRBJ2-2; no firm D call. The CDR3, as DNA: TGCGCCAGCAGCCAAGATCTCCGAAGTAACACCGGGGAGCTGTTTTTT. It codes for CASSQDLRSNTGELFF.